This is a list of T cell receptor beta chains from one sample in a study of cytomegalovirus exposure and HLA in healthy donors. Only in-frame clones appear in the TCRdb table, and some are missing; sequencing was by immunoSEQ multiplex PCR. Among 120,000 to 150,000 clones listed, approximately 86% were seen once. The specimen sequenced was PBMCs. The source of these receptors is a young man in good health and CMV-seropositive. The conserved cysteine and the conserved F or W are not part of the CDR3 here. The order of the fields is CDR3 protein, V gene, J gene.

CDR3: SLRDSKGEQF; V: TRBV29-1; J: TRBJ2-1
CDR3: ASSYSSRGGQPQH; V: TRBV6-5; J: TRBJ1-5
CDR3: ASHRVSYEQY; V: TRBV6-1; J: TRBJ2-7
CDR3: ASSHTIGHTGYGISPLH; V: TRBV18; J: TRBJ1-6
CDR3: ASIPQGAVPTEAF; V: TRBV6-1; J: TRBJ1-1
CDR3: ASSLLLQGRTGELF; V: TRBV7-9; J: TRBJ2-2
CDR3: ASSPSGTYGGETQY; V: TRBV5-4; J: TRBJ2-5
CDR3: ASIWAGAYQETQY; V: TRBV7-2; J: TRBJ2-5
CDR3: ASSEPGTGLGYEQY; V: TRBV10-1; J: TRBJ2-7
CDR3: ASSFLDRGDEQY; V: TRBV5-1; J: TRBJ2-7
CDR3: ASSSDRGRWGYT; V: TRBV5-4; J: TRBJ1-2
CDR3: ASSLGVSRNSPLH; V: TRBV6-1; J: TRBJ1-6
CDR3: ASRGASRDGYT; V: TRBV2; J: TRBJ1-2
CDR3: AWREGPRSMETQY; V: TRBV30; J: TRBJ2-5
CDR3: ASSQRGGLRNEQF; V: TRBV14; J: TRBJ2-1
CDR3: ASSPGFHTEAF; V: TRBV6-5; J: TRBJ1-1
CDR3: ASSRTLANYEQY; V: TRBV27; J: TRBJ2-7
CDR3: ASSHPRDSYEQY; V: TRBV6-1; J: TRBJ2-7
CDR3: ASSERNRDRYGYT; V: TRBV2; J: TRBJ1-2
CDR3: ASSLSPGRDYEQY; V: TRBV27; J: TRBJ2-7
CDR3: ASSLSAGSGANVLT; V: TRBV28; J: TRBJ2-6
CDR3: ASSPNYNEQF; V: TRBV9; J: TRBJ2-1
CDR3: ATRGGILQAYEQY; V: TRBV28; J: TRBJ2-7
CDR3: AWGGTGGQPQH; V: TRBV30; J: TRBJ1-5
CDR3: AISDSGTGEAF; V: TRBV10-3; J: TRBJ1-1
CDR3: ASSAQGNEAF; V: TRBV10-1; J: TRBJ1-1
CDR3: ASSFLGAREAF; V: TRBV28; J: TRBJ1-1
CDR3: ATSRDSAGGRTGELF; V: TRBV15; J: TRBJ2-2
CDR3: ATSIDGGYDTIY; V: TRBV15; J: TRBJ1-3
CDR3: ASSPPIRGWEIGTNEKLF; V: TRBV9; J: TRBJ1-4
CDR3: ASSVRGSGETQY; V: TRBV19; J: TRBJ2-5
CDR3: SVVLPSEQY; V: TRBV29-1; J: TRBJ2-7
CDR3: ASSSPDTYGYT; V: TRBV5-6; J: TRBJ1-2
CDR3: ASSLRRDEAF; V: TRBV28; J: TRBJ1-1
CDR3: ASSWDLLTNYGYT; V: TRBV5-4; J: TRBJ1-2
CDR3: ASGGTSSYNEQF; V: TRBV7-8; J: TRBJ2-1
CDR3: ASSPGQGGNEQF; V: TRBV5-6; J: TRBJ2-1
CDR3: SVEGGLGSTDTQY; V: TRBV29-1; J: TRBJ2-3
CDR3: AWSVLRTGGFGANVLT; V: TRBV30; J: TRBJ2-6
CDR3: ASSFGQGSGYT; V: TRBV5-1; J: TRBJ1-2
CDR3: ASSFNLGTTNEKLF; V: TRBV5-6; J: TRBJ1-4
CDR3: ASSPKFTGELF; V: TRBV5-6; J: TRBJ2-2
CDR3: ATSRNTGGNQPQH; V: TRBV15; J: TRBJ1-5
CDR3: ASGYGLYEQY; V: TRBV28; J: TRBJ2-7